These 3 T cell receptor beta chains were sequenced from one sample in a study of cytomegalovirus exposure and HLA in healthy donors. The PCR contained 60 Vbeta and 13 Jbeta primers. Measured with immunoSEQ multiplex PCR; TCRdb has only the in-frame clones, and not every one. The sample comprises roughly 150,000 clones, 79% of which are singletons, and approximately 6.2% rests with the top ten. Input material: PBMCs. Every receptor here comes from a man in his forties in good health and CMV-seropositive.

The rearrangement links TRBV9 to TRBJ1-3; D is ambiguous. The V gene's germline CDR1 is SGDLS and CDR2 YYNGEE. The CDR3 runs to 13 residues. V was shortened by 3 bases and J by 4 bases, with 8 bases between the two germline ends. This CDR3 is CASSATVGNTIYF. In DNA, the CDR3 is TGTGCCAGCAGCGCTACGGTCGGAAACACCATATATTTT.

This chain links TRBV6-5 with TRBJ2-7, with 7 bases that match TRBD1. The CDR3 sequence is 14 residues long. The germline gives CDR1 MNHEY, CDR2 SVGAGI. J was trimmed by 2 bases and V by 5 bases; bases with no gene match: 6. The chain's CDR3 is CASSIETGPYEQYF. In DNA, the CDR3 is TGTGCCAGCAGTATTGAGACAGGGCCCTACGAGCAGTACTTC.

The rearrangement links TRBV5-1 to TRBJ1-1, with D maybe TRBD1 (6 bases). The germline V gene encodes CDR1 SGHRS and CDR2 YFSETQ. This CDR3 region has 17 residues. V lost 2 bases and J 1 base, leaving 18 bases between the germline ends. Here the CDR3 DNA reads TGCGCCAGCAGCTTAGAAAAGGGGGGGGGCGAGAACACTGAAGCTTTCTTT. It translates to CASSLEKGGGENTEAFF.